These T cell receptor beta chains were read from a single sample in a study of cytomegalovirus exposure and HLA in healthy donors. Libraries were prepared by immunoSEQ multiplex PCR; TCRdb keeps only in-frame clonotypes and omits some of them. Here the sample spans 100,000 or so clones, approximately 73% being singletons. Material: PBMCs. The receptors here all came from a woman in her fifties or sixties in good health and CMV-seropositive. Both conserved end residues are part of each CDR3. A D gene is named only where the DNA matches it firmly. Expanded clones are given a class, and other clones once, few, many or no size at all.

CDR3 length,D gene,V gene,clone size,J gene,CDR3 protein,CDR3 DNA
17,TRBD1,TRBV19,NA,TRBJ2-7,CASSIRGGDRGIGEQYF,TGTGCCAGTAGTATAAGGGGCGGAGACAGGGGGATTGGCGAGCAGTACTTC
17,TRBD2,TRBV2,NA,TRBJ2-7,CASIGTSGSPSWDEQYF,TGTGCCAGCATTGGGACTAGCGGGAGCCCTTCATGGGACGAGCAGTACTTC
15,TRBD2,TRBV5-1,NA,TRBJ2-3,CASSLAPGEGDTQYF,TGCGCCAGCAGCTTGGCCCCGGGGGAGGGCGACACGCAGTATTTT
15,TRBD1,TRBV7-9,few,TRBJ1-1,CASSSNTGAGTEAFF,TGTGCCAGCAGCTCGAATACAGGGGCGGGGACTGAAGCTTTCTTT
16,TRBD2,TRBV9,NA,TRBJ2-3,CASNDLLAGGTDTQYF,TGTGCCAGCAACGATCTACTAGCGGGGGGGACAGATACGCAGTATTTT
15,TRBD1,TRBV4-1,NA,TRBJ2-3,CASSSHGQGTDTQYF,TGCGCCAGCAGCTCCCACGGACAGGGCACAGATACGCAGTATTTT
15,TRBD2,TRBV5-1,few,TRBJ2-3,CASSWEGVGADTQYF,TGCGCCAGCAGCTGGGAGGGAGTGGGCGCAGATACGCAGTATTTT
13,NA,TRBV2,NA,TRBJ2-7,CASKKDRDYEQYF,TGTGCCAGCAAGAAGGACAGAGACTACGAGCAGTACTTC
15,NA,TRBV27,NA,TRBJ1-5,CASSPSGNSNQPQHF,TGTGCCAGCAGTCCCTCAGGAAATAGCAATCAGCCCCAGCATTTT
17,NA,TRBV19,NA,TRBJ2-1,CASSTPLRDLRDNEQFF,TGTGCCAGTAGTACGCCCCTCCGGGACTTGAGGGACAATGAGCAGTTCTTC
13,NA,TRBV10-3,NA,TRBJ1-5,CASVENSNQPQHF,TGTGCCTCGGTGGAGAATAGCAATCAGCCCCAGCATTTT
16,NA,TRBV6-5,NA,TRBJ2-3,CASSFSGTSSTDTQYF,TGTGCCAGCAGTTTTTCCGGGACTTCAAGCACAGATACGCAGTATTTT
14,NA,TRBV7-6,NA,TRBJ2-5,CASSLAWGEETQYF,TGTGCCAGCAGCTTAGCCTGGGGGGAAGAGACCCAGTACTTC
12,NA,TRBV14,NA,TRBJ1-1,CASSTRQAEAFF,TGTGCCAGCAGCACCCGACAGGCTGAAGCTTTCTTT
16,NA,TRBV27,NA,TRBJ2-5,CASSFEGGPYQETQYF,TGTGCCAGCAGTTTCGAGGGGGGGCCGTACCAAGAGACCCAGTACTTC
14,TRBD1,TRBV7-6,NA,TRBJ1-2,CASSSGTAYYGYTF,TGTGCCAGCAGCTCAGGGACAGCTTATTATGGCTACACCTTC
15,TRBD1,TRBV18,NA,TRBJ2-7,CASSRGQGVTYEQYF,TGTGCCAGCTCACGGGGACAGGGGGTCACCTACGAGCAGTACTTC
12,NA,TRBV9,NA,TRBJ2-3,CASSRDRDTQYF,TGTGCCAGCAGCCGCGACAGGGATACGCAGTATTTT
14,TRBD2,TRBV30,once,TRBJ2-3,CAWSAAGGADTQYF,TGTGCCTGGAGTGCTGCGGGAGGCGCAGATACGCAGTATTTT
22,TRBD2,TRBV5-1,few,TRBJ2-5,CASSLAGGSLSTSGGNQETQYF,TGCGCCAGCAGCTTGGCCGGCGGCAGCCTTTCGACTAGCGGGGGGAACCAAGAGACCCAGTACTTC
15,TRBD2,TRBV7-8,NA,TRBJ2-3,CASSLGLAGGVPQYF,TGTGCCAGCAGCTTGGGACTAGCGGGGGGCGTGCCGCAGTATTTT
12,NA,TRBV7-9,NA,TRBJ1-4,CSGSWSNEKLFF,TGTTCCGGCAGCTGGAGTAATGAAAAACTGTTTTTT
14,NA,TRBV5-1,NA,TRBJ2-7,CASSSDRYLYEQYF,TGCGCCAGCAGCTCCGACAGGTATCTCTACGAGCAGTACTTC
17,TRBD2,TRBV27,once,TRBJ2-7,CASSLSVLAGGPNEQYF,TGTGCCAGCAGTTTATCGGTCCTAGCGGGAGGGCCCAACGAGCAGTACTTC
12,NA,TRBV30,NA,TRBJ1-2,CARTGAEDGYTF,TGTGCCCGGACTGGGGCAGAGGATGGCTACACCTTC
13,TRBD2,TRBV2,few,TRBJ2-1,CASSTSGKGEQFF,TGTGCCAGCTCTACTAGCGGGAAGGGTGAGCAGTTCTTC
13,NA,TRBV15,NA,TRBJ2-7,CATSHLVVNEQYF,TGTGCCACCAGCCACTTGGTCGTAAACGAGCAGTACTTC
12,TRBD1,TRBV29-1,NA,TRBJ1-1,CSGDRVNTEAFF,TGCAGCGGGGACAGGGTGAACACTGAAGCTTTCTTT
14,NA,TRBV9,NA,TRBJ2-7,CASSVVDSGYEQYF,TGTGCCAGCAGCGTAGTAGACTCAGGGTACGAGCAGTACTTC